What follows are 28 T cell receptor beta chains derived from one specimen sequenced in a study of T-cell memory formation after mild COVID-19. Using its own MiXCR run on the 5' RACE reads, TCRdb lists one record per CDR3 protein. The sample has 50,000 or so distinct CDR3 sequences, about 12% seen once. Material for sequencing was PBMCs or a T cell subset sorted from them (not recorded which). The receptors stem from a man younger than 35 who had mild COVID-19 (a few samples of this study predate the infection). Cell type and time point are not known.

This clonotype came up a few times. The V gene is TRBV12-3 or TRBV12-4, the J gene TRBJ1-4; no clear D. V was shortened by 3 bases and J by 8 bases, with 13 bases between the two germline ends. This CDR3 has 14 residues. This chain's CDR3 is CASSLFGDGEKLFF. The CDR3, as DNA: TGTGCCAGCAGTTTGTTTGGGGATGGCGAAAAACTGTTTTTT.

The chain employs TRBV7-8 and TRBJ2-1; D unclear. The ends were cut back, 5 bases at V and 5 bases at J, with 19 bases in the middle. Germline CDR1 SGHVS, CDR2 FQNEAQ. This CDR3 is built from 16 residues. This CDR3 reads CASSPIVDPMNNEQFF. DNA of the CDR3: TGTGCCAGCAGCCCGATCGTGGACCCTATGAACAATGAGCAGTTCTTC.

This clonotype was observed a few times. The chain joins TRBV10-2 to TRBJ1-3; 11 nucleotides agree with TRBD1. V gave up 6 bases and J gave up 4 bases; unmatched junction bases: 5. This CDR3 has 15 amino acids. Looked up from germline, CDR1 is WSHSY and CDR2 is SAAADI. This CDR3 reads CASSRTGGQGNTIYF. In DNA form, the CDR3 reads TGCGCCAGCAGCCGGACAGGGGGCCAAGGAAACACCATATATTTT.

Ten or more counts support this clonotype. This rearrangement joins TRBV21-1 to TRBJ2-2; the table's D gene call, TRBD2, was not cross checked with the DNA. TRBV21-1 is a documented pseudogene. The CDR3 is 13 amino acids. CDR3 protein: CADLALHIGELFF. DNA of the CDR3: TGTGCCGATCTAGCGCTTCATATCGGGGAGCTGTTTTTT.

The CDR3 nucleotides read TGCGCCAGCAGCCAATTACGGGACAGGGGGAGCACTGAAGCTTTCTTT. Its protein is CASSQLRDRGSTEAFF. The V gene is TRBV4-1, the J gene TRBJ1-1; TRBD1 agrees at 11 bases. CDR1 and CDR2 from the germline V gene are MGHRA and YSYEKL. Trimming cost V 2 bases and J 4 bases; bases outside gene matches: 6. CDR3 size: 16 residues.

Only a few counts were recorded for this clonotype. The chain uses TRBV3-1 and TRBJ2-3, with unresolved D. Deletions cut 4 bases from V and 5 bases from J, with 10 bases between. The CDR3 totals 13 residues. Per the germline V gene, CDR1 is LGHDT and CDR2 is YNNKEL (reference sequence). DNA for the CDR3: TGTGCCAGCAGCCGGTTGGGCGGAGATACGCAGTATTTT. Residues: CASSRLGGDTQYF.

This clonotype was recorded at least ten times. This chain joins TRBV6-9 and TRBJ2-1, with TRBD1 matching over 11 bases. Germline trimming cut 4 bases from V and 7 bases from J; bases unmatched to any gene: 3. Germline lookup yields CDR1 MNHGY and CDR2 SVAAGI. The CDR3 contains 14 residues. CDR3 region: CASSSGQGVNEQFF. CDR3 bases: TGTGCCAGCAGTTCGGGACAGGGGGTTAATGAGCAGTTCTTC.

In this sample, this clonotype turned up a few times. V is TRBV4-2 and J is TRBJ1-5; D uncertain. Germline V gene data show CDR1 as LGHNA and CDR2 as YNFKEQ. CDR3 length equals 17 residues. V was trimmed by 0 bases and J by 0 bases, leaving 12 bases between them. The CDR3 region is CASSQEARTYSNQPQHF. For the CDR3, the DNA is TGTGCCAGCAGCCAAGAGGCCAGGACTTATAGCAATCAGCCCCAGCATTTT.

V is TRBV2 and J is TRBJ1-5; D ambiguous. Trimming took 6 bases from V and 0 from J, leaving 9 bases between them. Per germline, CDR1 SNHLY and CDR2 FYNNEI. This CDR3 has 14 residues. Written as DNA, the CDR3 is TGTGCCAGCAGGCCCGGAGGTAGCAATCAGCCCCAGCATTTT. It yields the protein CASRPGGSNQPQHF.

The rearrangement joins TRBV6-6 to TRBJ1-5, with D perhaps TRBD1 (6 bases). Germline lookup yields CDR1 MNHNY and CDR2 SVGAGI (reference sequence). Trimming removed 5 bases at V and 4 bases at J, with 9 bases between. The CDR3 contains 13 residues. The CDR3 loop is CASSPGTNQPQHF. For the CDR3, the DNA is TGTGCCAGCAGTCCCGGGACAAATCAGCCCCAGCATTTT.

This chain links TRBV2 with TRBJ1-2, with D tentatively TRBD1 (6 bases). Germline loops: CDR1 SNHLY, CDR2 FYNNEI. V lost 7 bases to trimming and J lost 6 bases, with 15 bases between them. The CDR3 runs to 13 residues. CDR3: CASTRGRRDGYTF. CDR3 nucleotides: TGTGCCAGCACCCGGGGGCGCCGGGATGGCTACACCTTC.

This clonotype was detected once. The V gene is TRBV7-9, the J gene TRBJ1-2, with no clear D. Trimming removed 3 bases from V and 7 bases from J, with 15 bases in between. CDR3 length: 14 residues. Looked up from germline, CDR1 is SEHNR and CDR2 is FQNEAQ (reference sequence). In nucleotides, the CDR3 is TGTGCCAGCAGCTTCGGTTCGCAGGACTCTGGCTACACCTTC. Its translation: CASSFGSQDSGYTF. The full variable domain, in which reference TRBV7-9 and TRBJ1-2 provide the parts outside the CDR3, is DTGVSQNPRHKITKRGQNVTFRCDPISEHNRLYWYRQTLGQGPEFLTYFQNEAQLEKSRLLSDRFSAERPKGSFSTLEIQRTEQGDSAMYLCASSFGSQDSGYTFGSGTRLTVV.

This clonotype has more than one count but fewer than ten. The chain combines TRBV3-1 with TRBJ2-1; TRBD2 is a possible D gene (5 bases). Trimming pared 4 bases from V and 5 bases from J, leaving 12 bases between. Germline V gene lookup returns CDR1 LGHDT and CDR2 YNNKEL (reference sequence). CDR3 length equals 14 residues. Here the CDR3 reads CASSLVSAHNEQFF. Here the CDR3 DNA reads TGTGCCAGCAGCCTTGTTAGCGCCCACAATGAGCAGTTCTTC.

Ten or more counts support this clonotype. The chain links TRBV11-2 to TRBJ2-1, with D uncertain. This CDR3 has 11 amino acids. Trimming removed 5 bases from V and 5 bases from J, with 4 bases in between. CDR1 and CDR2 from the germline V gene are SGHAT and FQNNGV. This CDR3 reads CASSTHNEQFF. CDR3 nucleotides: TGTGCCAGCAGCACCCACAATGAGCAGTTCTTC.

This clonotype appeared a few times. The J gene is TRBJ2-3, the V gene TRBV20-1; 15 nucleotides align to TRBD2. With V trimmed by 6 bases and J by 3 bases, 13 bases remained unmatched. The CDR3 runs to 18 residues. The germline CDR1 and CDR2 sequences are DFQATT and SNEGSKA (reference sequence). CDR3 sequence (DNA): TGCAGTGCCACACGAGGGACTAGCGGGGGGTGGTATACAGATACGCAGTATTTT. Translated, it gives CSATRGTSGGWYTDTQYF.

In its sample, this clonotype was seen many times. The rearrangement uses TRBV7-9 and TRBJ2-1; D is ambiguous. CDR3 length: 10 residues. Trimming left V 3 bases short and J 8 bases short, with 2 bases between. Germline V gene sequence: CDR1 SEHNR, CDR2 FQNEAQ (reference sequence). CDR3 coding DNA: TGTGCCAGCAGCTTGTATGAGCAGTTCTTC. Encoded protein: CASSLYEQFF.

Many counts were recorded for this clonotype. The chain joins TRBV6-4 to TRBJ2-2; tentatively, D is TRBD2 (6 bases). V was cut by 3 bases and J by 4 bases, with 6 bases left in between. From germline, CDR1 is MRHNA and CDR2 SNTAGT. The CDR3 is 13 amino acids. The CDR3 is CASSETSTGELFF. The CDR3 DNA is TGTGCCAGCAGTGAGACTAGCACCGGGGAGCTGTTTTTT.

A few counts support this clonotype. This chain connects TRBV23-1 to TRBJ1-5; TRBD1 matches 10 bases. TRBV23-1 is sorted into the ORF group, with uncertain function. V shed 3 bases, J shed 5 bases, and the junction held 4 bases outside the gene matches. This CDR3 spans 15 amino acids. CDR3 region: CASSHMDRGDQPQHF. The DNA of the CDR3 is TGCGCCAGCAGTCACATGGACAGGGGGGATCAGCCCCAGCATTTT.

This clonotype occurred many times. The chain has TRBV5-1 and TRBJ2-2; D remains unclear. The CDR3 length is 13 residues. Germline CDR1 reads SGHRS; CDR2 reads YFSETQ. Trimming took off 0 bases at V and 0 bases at J, with 0 bases between the two ends. The CDR3 here is CASSLANTGELFF. DNA of the CDR3: TGCGCCAGCAGCTTGGCGAACACCGGGGAGCTGTTTTTT.

The chain uses TRBV6-5 and TRBJ2-7; the D is unclear. V gave up 6 bases and J gave up 0 bases, with 9 bases separating them. The germline V gene encodes CDR1 MNHEY and CDR2 SVGAGI. The CDR3 runs to 13 residues. CDR3: CASRRSPSYEQYF. The CDR3 bases are TGTGCCAGCAGGAGGAGTCCCTCCTACGAGCAGTACTTC.

V and J are TRBV7-3 and TRBJ2-5; D may correspond to TRBD1 or TRBD2 (6 bases each). Germline V CDR1 and CDR2: SGHTA, FQGTGA. There are 15 residues in the CDR3. Trimming stripped 6 bases from V and 5 bases from J, with 19 bases between. The CDR3 DNA reads as TGTGCCAGCAGACCCACGGGAGCAGGGGTGGAGACCCAGTACTTC. Encoded protein: CASRPTGAGVETQYF.

This clonotype was counted ten times or more. The chain combines TRBV12-3 or TRBV12-4 with TRBJ2-3, with D uncertain. Between the trimmed V and J ends, which lost 0 bases and 0 bases, there was a span of 10 bases. The CDR3 is 16 amino acids. This chain's CDR3 is CASSLAVGSSTDTQYF. For the CDR3, the DNA is TGTGCCAGCAGTTTAGCTGTCGGATCTAGCACAGATACGCAGTATTTT.

This clonotype was observed a handful of times. Its ends do not fully match the called genes, so a read error is possible. CDR3 in amino acids: CALGRGFGTEAFF. DNA of the CDR3: TGCGCTCTGGGGCGTGGTTTTGGGACTGAAGCTTTCTTT. This rearrangement joins TRBV30 to TRBJ1-1; possible D gene TRBD1, 5 bases. The germline CDR1 and CDR2 sequences are GTSNPN and SVGIG (reference sequence). The CDR3 consists of 13 residues. The full variable domain, rest sourced from reference TRBV30 and TRBJ1-1, is SQTIHQWPATLVQPVGSPLSLECTVEGTSNPNLYWYRQAAGRGLQLLFYSVGIGQISSEVPQNLSASRPQDRQFILSSKKLLLSDSGFYLCALGRGFGTEAFFGQGTRLTVV.

This sequence joins TRBV19 and TRBJ1-4, with D possibly matching TRBD1 (5 bases). This CDR3 is 13 amino acids long. V was cut by 3 bases and J by 7 bases, with 9 bases left in between. The germline CDR1 and CDR2 sequences are LNHDA and SQIVND (reference sequence). The CDR3 DNA reads as TGTGCCAGTAGTATCCGAGGGACTGAAAAACTGTTTTTT. Translated, it gives CASSIRGTEKLFF.

This clonotype has a count of ten or more. The junction does not match germline at one end; this may be a read error. The chain combines TRBV7-9 with TRBJ2-7; maybe TRBD2 (5 bases). CDR3 size: 12 residues. The germline V gene has CDR1 SEHNR and CDR2 FQNEAQ (reference sequence). Written as DNA, the CDR3 is TGTGCCAGCAGCTCCCGGGGTTTGGAGCGGTACTTC. Residues: CASSSRGLERYF.

This clonotype occurred a few times. The chain recombines TRBV20-1 with TRBJ2-2; 12 bases fit TRBD2. CDR1 and CDR2 (germline): DFQATT, SNEGSKA (reference sequence). V lost 4 bases and J lost 5; bases outside the gene matches: 8. The CDR3 consists of 16 residues. The CDR3 coding sequence is TGCAGTGCTAAAAATCTAGCGGGGGGGACAACCGGGGAGCTGTTTTTT. This sequence encodes CSAKNLAGGTTGELFF.

This clonotype was seen only a few times. V and J are TRBV11-2 and TRBJ1-1; no firm D call. The CDR3 extends over 14 amino acids. The ends were cut back, 3 bases at V and 6 bases at J, with 14 bases in the middle. Germline V gene sequence: CDR1 SGHAT, CDR2 FQNNGV. The CDR3 DNA is TGTGCCAGCAGCTTCGGGGTAGGTCTGGCTGAAGCTTTCTTT. Residues: CASSFGVGLAEAFF.

This clonotype was seen a single time. This chain uses TRBV20-1 with TRBJ2-7, with 8 bases that match TRBD1. The CDR3 contains 14 residues. V gave up 0 bases and J gave up 3 bases; unmatched junction bases: 4. Germline V lookup: CDR1 DFQATT, CDR2 SNEGSKA (reference sequence). This chain's CDR3 is CSARDPDRGYEQYF. The CDR3 nucleotides are TGCAGTGCTAGAGATCCAGACAGGGGCTACGAGCAGTACTTC.